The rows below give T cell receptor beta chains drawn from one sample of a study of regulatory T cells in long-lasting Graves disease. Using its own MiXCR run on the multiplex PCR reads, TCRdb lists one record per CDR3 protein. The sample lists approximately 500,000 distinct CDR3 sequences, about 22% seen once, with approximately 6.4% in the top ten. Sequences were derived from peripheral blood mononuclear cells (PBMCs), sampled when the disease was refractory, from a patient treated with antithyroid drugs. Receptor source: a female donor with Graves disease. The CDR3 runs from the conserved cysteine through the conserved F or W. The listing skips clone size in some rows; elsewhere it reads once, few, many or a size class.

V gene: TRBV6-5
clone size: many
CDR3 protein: CASSYSISVRDIQYF

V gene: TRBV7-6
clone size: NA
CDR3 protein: CASSLEWGSAGGLYEQYF

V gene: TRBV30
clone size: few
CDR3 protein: CAWSGGDKVVGELFF

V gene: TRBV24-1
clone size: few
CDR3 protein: CATSDVQGLTGELFF

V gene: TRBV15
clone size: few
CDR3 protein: CATSRERTGGTDTQYF

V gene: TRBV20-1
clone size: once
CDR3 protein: CSASGRSRKTGELFF

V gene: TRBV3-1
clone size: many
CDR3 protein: CASSPDTGELFF

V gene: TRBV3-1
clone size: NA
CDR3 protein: CASAVPGQGGIGNQPQHF

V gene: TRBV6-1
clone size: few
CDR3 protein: CASSLTGASNSPLHF

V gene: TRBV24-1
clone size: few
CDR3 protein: CATRETGTGNTGELFF

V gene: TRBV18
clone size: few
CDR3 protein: CASSPEFGETQYF

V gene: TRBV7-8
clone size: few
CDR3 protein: CASSSRVQEAQYF

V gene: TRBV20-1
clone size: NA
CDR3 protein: CSARVKGGAQYGYTF

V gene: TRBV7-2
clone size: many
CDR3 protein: CASSLAGGSFTGELFF

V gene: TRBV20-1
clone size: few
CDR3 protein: CSASRGITEAFF

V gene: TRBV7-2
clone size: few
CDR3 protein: CASSLGRAGIYNEQFF

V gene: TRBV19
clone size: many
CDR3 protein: CASTLQGKGSPLHF

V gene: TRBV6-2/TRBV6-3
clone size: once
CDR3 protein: CASSYGDRGPNTEAFF

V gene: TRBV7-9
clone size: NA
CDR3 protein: CASSFLSGVVGETQYF

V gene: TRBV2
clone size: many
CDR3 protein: CASSPQTESQPQHF

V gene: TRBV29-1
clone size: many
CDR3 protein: CSVPTTRGHSGYTF

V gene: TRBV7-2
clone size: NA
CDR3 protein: CASSLTGQQETQYF

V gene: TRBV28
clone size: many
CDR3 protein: CASSSPRREGEQYF

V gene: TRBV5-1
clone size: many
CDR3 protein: CASSLAPGPNEKLFF

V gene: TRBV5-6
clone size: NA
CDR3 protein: CASSLGQGEGYTF

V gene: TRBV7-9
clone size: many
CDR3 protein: CASSLGAGGPAEETQYF

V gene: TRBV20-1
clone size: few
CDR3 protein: CSARDGPSGSSYNEQFF

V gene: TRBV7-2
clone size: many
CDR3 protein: CASSLERDTEAFF

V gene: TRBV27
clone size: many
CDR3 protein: CASSGPGLGGYTF

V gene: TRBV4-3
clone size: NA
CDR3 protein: CASSQDRAGDYYEQYF

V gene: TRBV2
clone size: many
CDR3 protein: CASREGDRTGNQPQHF

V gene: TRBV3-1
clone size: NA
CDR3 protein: CASSQDPLNAYEQYF

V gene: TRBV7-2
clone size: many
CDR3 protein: CASSLGDLAGNTIYF

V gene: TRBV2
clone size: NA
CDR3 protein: CANTSRGVMNTEAFF

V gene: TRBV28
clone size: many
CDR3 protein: CASRAGTSSNQPQHF

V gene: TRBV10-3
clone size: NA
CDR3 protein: CAISARGGPYEQYF

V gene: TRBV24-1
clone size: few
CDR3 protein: CATSDLTSLSYNEQFF

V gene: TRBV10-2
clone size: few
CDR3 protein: CASSVGRGSSYEQYF

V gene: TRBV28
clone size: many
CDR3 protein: CASSLLGGGTNEKLFF